A selection of T cell receptor beta chains follows, all from one sample in a study of shared clonotypes between healthy human individuals. Measured with immunoSEQ multiplex PCR; TCRdb has only the in-frame clones, and not every one. The data show some 470,000 clones, with over 65% seen just once and roughly 13% held by the top ten. The sample was PBMCs. All receptors derive from a woman in her thirties or forties in good health. Some clones in this sample may be carry-over from other donors' samples. Each CDR3 is given with its conserved first and last residue. A D gene is named only where the DNA matches it firmly.

J gene: TRBJ2-7
V gene: TRBV2
D gene: TRBD1
CDR3 protein: CASVLGTGGEQYF

J gene: TRBJ1-4
V gene: TRBV28
D gene: TRBD1
CDR3 protein: CASRPTGGVEKLFF

J gene: TRBJ2-5
V gene: TRBV10-3
D gene: .
CDR3 protein: CAIRGGQQETQYF

J gene: TRBJ2-1
V gene: TRBV10-3
D gene: .
CDR3 protein: CAISEPEGGHNEQFF

J gene: TRBJ1-2
V gene: TRBV27
D gene: .
CDR3 protein: CASSSQNYGYTF

J gene: TRBJ2-7
V gene: TRBV7-9
D gene: TRBD2
CDR3 protein: CASSLAVTSSYEQYF

J gene: TRBJ1-2
V gene: TRBV30
D gene: .
CDR3 protein: CAWSQAPYGYTF

J gene: TRBJ1-1
V gene: TRBV5-1
D gene: .
CDR3 protein: CASSLVAGGADTEAFF

J gene: TRBJ2-1
V gene: TRBV12-2
D gene: .
CDR3 protein: CASRYGQGAYNGQFF

J gene: TRBJ2-1
V gene: TRBV5-4
D gene: TRBD2
CDR3 protein: CASSLAVGTSGRGRVEQFF

J gene: TRBJ2-7
V gene: TRBV7-3
D gene: .
CDR3 protein: CASSSSPGGEQYF

J gene: TRBJ1-2
V gene: TRBV6-1
D gene: .
CDR3 protein: CASSTERQAAHGYTF

J gene: TRBJ2-3
V gene: TRBV27
D gene: .
CDR3 protein: CASMKSGTDTQYF

J gene: TRBJ2-1
V gene: TRBV18
D gene: TRBD2
CDR3 protein: CASSPRTSGSSYNEQFF

J gene: TRBJ1-1
V gene: TRBV5-1
D gene: .
CDR3 protein: CASSLGRLNTEAFF

J gene: TRBJ2-2
V gene: TRBV19
D gene: .
CDR3 protein: CASSIRERNTGELFF

J gene: TRBJ1-1
V gene: TRBV7-9
D gene: .
CDR3 protein: CASSVQGTEAFF

J gene: TRBJ1-5
V gene: TRBV5-1
D gene: .
CDR3 protein: CASSPDGYSNQPQHF

J gene: TRBJ1-5
V gene: TRBV13
D gene: .
CDR3 protein: CASSLMGDQPQHF

J gene: TRBJ1-5
V gene: TRBV7-2
D gene: .
CDR3 protein: CASSSPANNQPQHF

J gene: TRBJ1-5
V gene: TRBV5-4
D gene: TRBD1
CDR3 protein: CASSIDRGAQPQHF

J gene: TRBJ1-5
V gene: TRBV9
D gene: TRBD1
CDR3 protein: CASSPGTGALSQPQHF

J gene: TRBJ2-2
V gene: TRBV5-1
D gene: TRBD1
CDR3 protein: CASSSNRGQSGELFF

J gene: TRBJ2-1
V gene: TRBV5-1
D gene: TRBD1
CDR3 protein: CASSLVGQGGNEQFF

J gene: TRBJ2-1
V gene: TRBV7-9
D gene: .
CDR3 protein: CASTLFYNEQFF

J gene: TRBJ2-1
V gene: TRBV5-5
D gene: .
CDR3 protein: CASSFGSLDSEQFF

J gene: TRBJ2-7
V gene: TRBV27
D gene: TRBD2
CDR3 protein: CASQAVAGDPGLVEQYF

J gene: TRBJ2-7
V gene: TRBV5-1
D gene: TRBD2
CDR3 protein: CASSLQGLAYEQYF

J gene: TRBJ2-7
V gene: TRBV7-9
D gene: TRBD2
CDR3 protein: CASSTTSGSVYEQYF

J gene: TRBJ2-7
V gene: TRBV7-8
D gene: .
CDR3 protein: CASSLGVFYEQYF

J gene: TRBJ2-3
V gene: TRBV11-3
D gene: .
CDR3 protein: CASSSVGSDTQYF

J gene: TRBJ1-2
V gene: TRBV28
D gene: .
CDR3 protein: CASTTIGSGTGSGIYGYTF

J gene: TRBJ2-7
V gene: TRBV5-4
D gene: .
CDR3 protein: CASSLGFGFEQTKNF

J gene: TRBJ2-3
V gene: TRBV15
D gene: .
CDR3 protein: CATSRGMGVGTDTQYF

J gene: TRBJ2-4
V gene: TRBV11-2
D gene: TRBD1
CDR3 protein: CASSLGGQGARNIQYF

J gene: TRBJ2-5
V gene: TRBV2
D gene: .
CDR3 protein: CASSGIRTGETQYF

J gene: TRBJ1-5
V gene: TRBV15
D gene: TRBD1
CDR3 protein: CATSSGTGGVGNQPQHF

J gene: TRBJ2-1
V gene: TRBV19
D gene: .
CDR3 protein: CASSMEDSSTFFNEQFF

J gene: TRBJ1-1
V gene: TRBV2
D gene: TRBD1
CDR3 protein: CASTRQGFGGRNTEAFF

J gene: TRBJ2-7
V gene: TRBV10-3
D gene: TRBD1
CDR3 protein: CAISEMDRAPYF

J gene: TRBJ2-7
V gene: TRBV30
D gene: TRBD2
CDR3 protein: CAWRLAGGAYEQYF

J gene: TRBJ2-3
V gene: TRBV19
D gene: .
CDR3 protein: CASSKRFADTQYF

J gene: TRBJ2-2
V gene: TRBV4-1
D gene: TRBD2
CDR3 protein: CASSQRTSGRSGELFF

J gene: TRBJ1-2
V gene: TRBV19
D gene: TRBD1
CDR3 protein: CASSMGGQADYGYTF

J gene: .
V gene: TRBV2
D gene: TRBD2
CDR3 protein: CVSGRLYEQYF

J gene: TRBJ2-2
V gene: TRBV10-3
D gene: .
CDR3 protein: CAISESGATGELFF

J gene: TRBJ1-1
V gene: TRBV6-6
D gene: TRBD1
CDR3 protein: CASSYSDRRRTEAFF

J gene: TRBJ2-7
V gene: TRBV7-7
D gene: .
CDR3 protein: CASSPAGFGGEQYF

J gene: TRBJ1-4
V gene: TRBV18
D gene: .
CDR3 protein: CASSRAAGQMEKLFF

J gene: TRBJ1-5
V gene: TRBV28
D gene: .
CDR3 protein: CASSPSQGYQPQHF

J gene: TRBJ1-2
V gene: TRBV28
D gene: .
CDR3 protein: CASSFRLLHRGYTF

J gene: TRBJ1-1
V gene: TRBV9
D gene: .
CDR3 protein: CASSGSYTSEAFF

J gene: TRBJ2-1
V gene: TRBV19
D gene: .
CDR3 protein: CASSPSGLSSDEQFF

J gene: TRBJ2-7
V gene: TRBV6-6
D gene: .
CDR3 protein: CASRPPETSPGEQYF

J gene: TRBJ2-3
V gene: TRBV5-4
D gene: TRBD2
CDR3 protein: CASSSGLAGGLGSTDTQYF

J gene: TRBJ1-2
V gene: TRBV2
D gene: TRBD1
CDR3 protein: CASSPGTGSSGGYTF

J gene: TRBJ2-2
V gene: TRBV9
D gene: TRBD2
CDR3 protein: CASSVGGRASGELFF

J gene: TRBJ2-5
V gene: TRBV11-1
D gene: .
CDR3 protein: CASSLLGGQETQYF

J gene: TRBJ1-1
V gene: TRBV18
D gene: .
CDR3 protein: CASSRGITVAEAFF

J gene: TRBJ2-6
V gene: TRBV11-2
D gene: .
CDR3 protein: CASNKRGSSAYSGANVLTF